This T cell receptor beta chain was documented in a study of blood T cell repertoires in COVID-19. There are 16 residues in the CDR3. V was pared by 3 bases and J by 0 bases, with 15 bases between. The germline gives CDR1 SNHLY, CDR2 FYNNEI. Clones were read by immunoSEQ multiplex PCR, and TCRdb kept only the in-frame ones, dropping some. The sample contains some 250,000 clones, nearly 90% of which appear only once. Everyone who took part was about 18 to 89 years old, and they came from roughly 25 US areas. This receptor was taken from a woman aged 25 to 39 with acute COVID-19. The specimen was PBMCs or T cells enriched from blood (not recorded which). The chain has TRBV2 and TRBJ2-7; D perhaps matches TRBD1 (6 bases). CDR3 sequence reads: CASSDPGTRGSYEQYF. CDR3 DNA sequence: TGTGCCAGCAGTGACCCCGGGACACGAGGCTCCTACGAGCAGTACTTC.